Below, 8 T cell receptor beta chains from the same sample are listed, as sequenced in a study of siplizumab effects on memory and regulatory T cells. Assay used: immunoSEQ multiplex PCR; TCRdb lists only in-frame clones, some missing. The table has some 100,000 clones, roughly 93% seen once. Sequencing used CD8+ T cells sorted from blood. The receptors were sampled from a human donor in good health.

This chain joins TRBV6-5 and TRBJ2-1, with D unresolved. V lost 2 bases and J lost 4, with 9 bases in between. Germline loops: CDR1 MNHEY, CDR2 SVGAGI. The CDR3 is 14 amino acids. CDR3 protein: CASSYRHRYNEQFF. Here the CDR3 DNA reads TGTGCCAGCAGTTACAGACATCGGTACAATGAGCAGTTCTTC.

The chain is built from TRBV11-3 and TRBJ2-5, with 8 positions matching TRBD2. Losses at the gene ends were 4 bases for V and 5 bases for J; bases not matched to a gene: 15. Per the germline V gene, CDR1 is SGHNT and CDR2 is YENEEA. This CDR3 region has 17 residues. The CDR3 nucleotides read TGTGCCAGCAGCTCCCCGGGGGGGGCTAGCGATTGGGAGACCCAGTACTTC. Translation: CASSSPGGASDWETQYF.

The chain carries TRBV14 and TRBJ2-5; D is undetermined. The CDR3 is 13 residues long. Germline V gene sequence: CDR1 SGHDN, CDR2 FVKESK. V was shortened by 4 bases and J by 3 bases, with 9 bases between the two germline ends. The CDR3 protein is CASSLLAEETQYF. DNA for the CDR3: TGTGCCAGCAGCCTCCTCGCGGAAGAGACCCAGTACTTC.

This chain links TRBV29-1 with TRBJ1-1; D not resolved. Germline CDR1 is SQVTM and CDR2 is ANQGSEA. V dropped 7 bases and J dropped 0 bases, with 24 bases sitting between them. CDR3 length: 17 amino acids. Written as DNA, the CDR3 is TGCAGCGCAACCCACCTCGTTCGTTCGGGTCTGAACACTGAAGCTTTCTTT. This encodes CSATHLVRSGLNTEAFF.

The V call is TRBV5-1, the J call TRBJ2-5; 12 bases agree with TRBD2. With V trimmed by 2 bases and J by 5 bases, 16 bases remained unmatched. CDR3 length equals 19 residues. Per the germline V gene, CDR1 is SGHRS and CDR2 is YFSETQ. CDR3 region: CASSFIPTSGGRPSETQYF. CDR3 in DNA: TGCGCCAGCAGCTTTATACCGACTAGCGGGGGCCGGCCGTCGGAGACCCAGTACTTC.

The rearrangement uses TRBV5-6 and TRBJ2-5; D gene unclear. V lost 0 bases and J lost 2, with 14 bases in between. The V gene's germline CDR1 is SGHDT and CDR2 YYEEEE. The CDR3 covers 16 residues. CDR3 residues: CASSLAVDEPQETQYF. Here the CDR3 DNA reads TGTGCCAGCAGCTTGGCCGTGGACGAACCTCAAGAGACCCAGTACTTC.

The CDR3 loop is CASSDETGLATNEKLFF. Here the CDR3 DNA reads TGTGCCAGCAGTGACGAGACAGGGCTTGCAACTAATGAAAAACTGTTTTTT. The chain uses TRBV2 and TRBJ1-4, with 7 bases that match TRBD1. The CDR3 has 17 residues. Looked up from germline, CDR1 is SNHLY and CDR2 is FYNNEI. Trimming cost V 3 bases and J 0 bases; bases outside gene matches: 7.

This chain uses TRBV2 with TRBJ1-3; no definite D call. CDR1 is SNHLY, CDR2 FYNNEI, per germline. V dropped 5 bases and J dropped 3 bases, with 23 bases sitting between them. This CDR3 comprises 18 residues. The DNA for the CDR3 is TGTGCCAGCAGTCCCCCGGGCCAGCTGACTTTTCGTGGAAACACCATATATTTT. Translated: CASSPPGQLTFRGNTIYF.